These T cell receptor beta chains were read from a single sample in a study of T cells after yellow fever vaccination. TCRdb re-derived calls from the 5' RACE reads in MiXCR, one entry per CDR3 protein. The sample lists roughly 110,000 distinct CDR3 sequences, more than 7.5% seen once, with 25% in the top ten. The sequenced sample was CD8+ T cells sorted from PBMCs, obtained 45 days after the yellow fever booster vaccination. The receptors were gathered from a man younger than 45 who received the YFV17D yellow fever vaccine. Each CDR3 is given with its conserved first and last residue.

>TRBV6-5|TRBJ1-6
CASNPGWSSYNSPLHF
>TRBV6-1|TRBJ2-1
CASIMGVVLFF
>TRBV10-2|TRBJ2-1
CASSDASSEQFF
>TRBV11-2|TRBJ2-6
CASSLDVAGSGANVLTF
>TRBV12-3/TRBV12-4|TRBJ2-7
CASSPPGLGTGEQYF
>TRBV19|TRBJ2-1
CASGIPGLAHEQFF
>TRBV7-9|TRBJ2-7
CASSPDRGGYEQYF
>TRBV6-5|TRBJ2-7
CASHYGGANYEQYF
>TRBV7-9|TRBJ2-1
CASSLPYEAEPSYNEQFF
>TRBV20-1|TRBJ2-5
CSARQGVTETQYF
>TRBV4-2|TRBJ1-3
CASSQDLLPTLSGNTIYF
>TRBV5-1|TRBJ2-1
CASRTGGTEQFF
>TRBV7-2|TRBJ2-1
CASSLGLVNWNEQFF
>TRBV5-5|TRBJ2-7
CASRLGWEQYF
>TRBV6-1|TRBJ2-7
CASTPGTDSYEQYF
>TRBV7-8|TRBJ2-7
CASSLMGQGQDEQYF
>TRBV5-1|TRBJ1-1
CASRLTGGAPEAFF
>TRBV12-3/TRBV12-4|TRBJ2-2
CASVTGGMVGELFF
>TRBV14|TRBJ2-1
CASSPIAGVTYNEQFF
>TRBV12-3/TRBV12-4|TRBJ2-1
CASSSAGLGNEQFF
>TRBV14|TRBJ2-7
CASSHFVSDGEQYF
>TRBV20-1|TRBJ1-5
CSAAEGQPQHF
>TRBV27|TRBJ2-7
CASGPGLAAYEQYF
>TRBV2|TRBJ2-3
CTCSLMNVLGQDTLTQYF
>TRBV6-2/TRBV6-3|TRBJ2-1
CASMAGSYNEQFF
>TRBV12-3/TRBV12-4|TRBJ2-7
CASSRSGRAYEQYF
>TRBV12-3/TRBV12-4|TRBJ2-1
CASSFKYNEQFF
>TRBV30|TRBJ2-7
CAWTLAGAYEQYF
>TRBV9|TRBJ2-3
CASSVMSSSSTDTQYF
>TRBV4-3|TRBJ2-7
CASSQEVGLHEQYF
>TRBV7-9|TRBJ2-7
CASSPTAYEQYF
>TRBV11-1|TRBJ2-7
CASSNEYGPGPFSYEQYF
>TRBV2|TRBJ2-7
CASSELTGAAYEQYF
>TRBV30|TRBJ2-7
CAWRQDVGEQYF
>TRBV9|TRBJ1-2
CASSPTIGEKYGYTF
>TRBV5-1|TRBJ1-1
CASSQFKQGATEAFF
>TRBV29-1|TRBJ2-1
CSVFSAGAYNEQFF
>TRBV6-2/TRBV6-3|TRBJ2-5
CASSYGGMDQETQYF
>TRBV30|TRBJ2-3
CAGLAPDTQYF
>TRBV28|TRBJ2-2
CASKDSNTGELFF